This is a list of T cell receptor beta chains from one sample in a study of siplizumab effects on memory and regulatory T cells. The method was immunoSEQ multiplex PCR; TCRdb's version includes in-frame clones alone and lacks a portion of them. Of some 100,000 clones listed, about nine tenths are singletons. Sequenced material: non-Treg CD4+ T cells sorted from blood. The receptor source for this set is a human donor in good health. The CDR3 runs from the conserved cysteine through the conserved F or W. D genes are given only for firm matches. Part of the rows lack a size; the others show once, few, many or a class for expanded clones.

J gene	D gene	V gene	clone size	CDR3 protein	CDR3 DNA
TRBJ2-3	-	TRBV7-3	-	CASSLDYQNTDTQYF	TGTGCCAGCAGCTTAGACTACCAAAACACAGATACGCAGTATTTT
TRBJ2-2	-	TRBV28	-	CASRVWDTSNTGELFF	TGTGCCAGCAGGGTATGGGACACTTCGAACACCGGGGAGCTGTTTTTT
TRBJ1-1	-	TRBV19	once	CASSIGRENTEAFF	TGTGCCAGTAGTATAGGCAGGGAGAACACTGAAGCTTTCTTT
TRBJ2-5	-	TRBV11-3	few	CASSQPPGETQYF	TGTGCCAGCAGTCAGCCCCCGGGGGAGACCCAGTACTTC
TRBJ2-2	-	TRBV4-1	once	CASSQQGRPLTGELFF	TGCGCCAGCAGCCAACAGGGACGGCCGCTCACCGGGGAGCTGTTTTTT
TRBJ1-4	TRBD1	TRBV27	-	CASAPQGASTNEKLFF	TGTGCCAGCGCCCCCCAGGGGGCCTCAACTAATGAAAAACTGTTTTTT
TRBJ2-5	-	TRBV7-8	-	CASSWTYQETQYF	TGTGCCAGCAGCTGGACCTACCAAGAGACCCAGTACTTC
TRBJ1-2	-	TRBV27	-	CASSLDRDYGYTF	TGTGCCAGCAGTTTGGACAGAGACTATGGCTACACCTTC
TRBJ1-1	-	TRBV28	-	CASSSGRKAFF	TGTGCCAGCAGTTCGGGCAGAAAAGCTTTCTTT
TRBJ1-2	-	TRBV10-3	-	CAIGAGSNYGYTF	TGTGCCATCGGGGCAGGGTCTAACTATGGCTACACCTTC
TRBJ2-4	-	TRBV28	-	CASSSLSAAKNIQYF	TGTGCCAGCAGTTCCCTAAGTGCAGCCAAAAACATTCAGTACTTC
TRBJ1-5	-	TRBV6-6	once	CASSRSGSRQPQHF	TGTGCCAGCAGCCGCTCAGGGTCCCGTCAGCCCCAGCATTTT
TRBJ2-3	-	TRBV27	-	CASSLVGPGAHSTDTQYF	TGTGCCAGCAGTTTAGTCGGGCCAGGGGCCCATAGCACAGATACGCAGTATTTT
TRBJ2-1	TRBD2	TRBV11-3	once	CASSSASGRLNEQFF	TGTGCCAGCAGCTCGGCTAGCGGGAGACTTAATGAGCAGTTCTTC
TRBJ2-1	-	TRBV7-2	-	CASSLAGMSSYNEQFF	TGTGCCAGCAGCTTAGCGGGAATGAGCTCCTACAATGAGCAGTTCTTC
TRBJ2-1	-	TRBV12-5	-	CARGRGGSRINYNEQFF	TGTGCTAGGGGCCGGGGTGGCTCCCGCATCAACTACAATGAGCAGTTCTTC
TRBJ2-7	-	TRBV6-6	-	CASRRESISYEQYF	TGTGCCAGCAGACGGGAGTCTATTTCCTACGAGCAGTACTTC
TRBJ2-1	TRBD2	TRBV4-3	once	CASSQDQAGVYNEQFF	TGCGCCAGCAGCCAAGATCAAGCGGGAGTCTACAATGAGCAGTTCTTC
TRBJ1-1	-	TRBV14	-	CASSTTMNTEAFF	TGTGCCAGCAGCACCACTATGAACACTGAAGCTTTCTTT
TRBJ2-3	-	TRBV7-3	-	CASSLTGLHTDTQYF	TGTGCCAGCAGCTTAACTGGTCTTCACACAGATACGCAGTATTTT
TRBJ2-2	TRBD2	TRBV7-3	-	CASRVGSLAAGELFF	TGTGCCAGCAGGGTGGGAAGTCTAGCGGCCGGGGAGCTGTTTTTT
TRBJ1-4	TRBD1	TRBV5-4	-	CASSFTRGPNEKLFF	TGTGCCAGCAGCTTTACCAGGGGGCCTAATGAAAAACTGTTTTTT
TRBJ2-7	TRBD2	TRBV27	-	CASSFTGGQSYEQYF	TGTGCCAGCAGTTTCACGGGGGGTCAGTCCTACGAGCAGTACTTC
TRBJ2-2	TRBD2	TRBV15	-	CATARSGGDTGELFF	TGTGCCACCGCACGATCGGGAGGCGACACCGGGGAGCTGTTTTTT
TRBJ2-3	TRBD2	TRBV7-3	-	CASSLGALAGGPTDTQYF	TGTGCCAGCAGCTTAGGAGCGCTAGCGGGAGGGCCCACAGATACGCAGTATTTT
TRBJ2-7	TRBD1	TRBV4-1	-	CASSQAATGQGPYEQYF	TGCGCCAGCAGCCAAGCCGCGACAGGGCAGGGACCCTACGAGCAGTACTTC
TRBJ1-3	-	TRBV6-5	-	CASRRGSGNTIYF	TGTGCCAGCAGGCGGGGGAGTGGAAACACCATATATTTT
TRBJ2-2	TRBD2	TRBV29-1	-	CSAAPQLAGEYTGELFF	TGCAGCGCCGCACCCCAACTAGCGGGAGAGTACACCGGGGAGCTGTTTTTT
TRBJ1-2	-	TRBV5-1	-	CASSLEGANYGYTF	TGCGCCAGCAGCTTGGAAGGGGCTAACTATGGCTACACCTTC
TRBJ1-3	-	TRBV6-6	-	CASSPDRFSGNTIYF	TGTGCCAGCAGCCCCGACAGGTTCTCTGGAAACACCATATATTTT
TRBJ1-3	-	TRBV30	-	CAWTPFRGGSGNTIYF	TGTGCCTGGACCCCTTTCCGTGGTGGATCTGGAAACACCATATATTTT
TRBJ2-3	-	TRBV5-1	-	CASSWNTDTQYF	TGCGCCAGCAGTTGGAACACAGATACGCAGTATTTT
TRBJ2-7	-	TRBV18	-	CASSPMGTTYEQYF	TGTGCCAGCTCACCAATGGGGACCACCTACGAGCAGTACTTC
TRBJ2-3	TRBD2	TRBV27	-	CASSSRLAGGADTQYF	TGTGCCAGCAGTTCCAGACTAGCGGGTGGCGCAGATACGCAGTATTTT
TRBJ2-7	-	TRBV7-3	-	CASSLDAISEQYF	TGTGCCAGCAGCTTAGATGCGATTTCCGAGCAGTACTTC
TRBJ2-1	-	TRBV5-4	-	CASSSIKGLYNEQFF	TGTGCCAGCAGCTCGATTAAAGGGCTCTACAATGAGCAGTTCTTC
TRBJ1-1	-	TRBV19	-	CASSRSTGNTEAFF	TGTGCCAGTTCCCGGTCGACAGGGAACACTGAAGCTTTCTTT
TRBJ2-7	TRBD1	TRBV5-1	-	CASSSQGVPYEQYF	TGCGCCAGCAGCTCACAGGGGGTCCCCTACGAGCAGTACTTC
TRBJ2-3	-	TRBV15	-	CATSRESGGGDTQYF	TGTGCCACCAGCAGAGAGAGTGGGGGAGGAGATACGCAGTATTTT
TRBJ1-2	-	TRBV5-4	-	CASSRDGNYGYTF	TGTGCCAGCAGCAGGGACGGTAACTATGGCTACACCTTC
TRBJ2-7	TRBD2	TRBV18	-	CASSPKAAGGYQVEQYF	TGTGCCAGCTCACCGAAGGCTGCGGGGGGCTATCAGGTCGAGCAGTACTTC
TRBJ2-5	-	TRBV5-1	-	CASSLGRLGRLLPQETQYF	TGCGCCAGCAGCTTGGGACGATTAGGCAGGTTATTACCCCAAGAGACCCAGTACTTC
TRBJ2-7	TRBD1	TRBV5-6	-	CASSLGPGGEQYF	TGTGCCAGCAGCTTGGGGCCAGGGGGCGAGCAGTACTTC
TRBJ1-3	-	TRBV5-1	-	CASSPVTGAGNTIYF	TGCGCCAGCAGCCCAGTTACGGGAGCTGGAAACACCATATATTTT
TRBJ1-2	TRBD1	TRBV5-5	-	CASSLEPGQGNYGYTF	TGTGCCAGCAGCTTGGAACCGGGACAGGGGAACTATGGCTACACCTTC
TRBJ2-7	-	TRBV4-1	-	CASSQEEGREQYF	TGCGCCAGCAGCCAAGAAGAGGGTCGGGAGCAGTACTTC
TRBJ2-1	-	TRBV30	once	CAWTGGPSYNEQFF	TGTGCCTGGACCGGGGGGCCCTCCTACAATGAGCAGTTCTTC